The 19 T cell receptor beta chains below all came from one sample that was sequenced in a study of T-cell memory formation after mild COVID-19. TCRdb used MiXCR to reprocess the 5' RACE reads, holding one entry per CDR3 protein. The repertoire includes 550,000 to 600,000 distinct CDR3 sequences, around 15% of them detected once, and 8.1% sits in the top ten. The specimen sequenced was PBMCs or a T cell subset sorted from them (not recorded which). The receptors come from an adult woman who had mild COVID-19 (a few samples of this study predate the infection). Cell type and time point are not known.

To note about this clonotype: The junction does not match germline at one end; this may be a read error. The chain couples TRBV3-1 to TRBJ2-1, with D possibly called TRBD1 or TRBD2 (5 bases each). Germline lookup yields CDR1 LGHDT and CDR2 YNNKEL (reference sequence). The CDR3 length is 12 residues. The CDR3 DNA reads TGTGCCAGCAGCCAAGGAGGGGAGCCGAAAATCTTC. This sequence encodes CASSQGGEPKIF.

This clonotype has more than one count but fewer than ten. The chain links TRBV24-1 to TRBJ2-7, with 8 bases lining up with TRBD1. Germline trimming cut 5 bases from V and 2 bases from J; bases unmatched to any gene: 10. Looked up from germline, CDR1 is KGHDR and CDR2 is SFDVKD. The CDR3 runs to 16 residues. The CDR3 bases are TGTGCCACCAGTGCCTCCGGACAGGGAAATCCCTACGAGCAGTACTTC. Residues: CATSASGQGNPYEQYF.

The chain carries TRBV7-9 and TRBJ1-1; TRBD1 matches 10 bases. This CDR3 contains 14 residues. Trimming removed 5 bases from V and 4 bases from J; junction bases left unmatched: 4. Germline CDR1 is SEHNR and CDR2 is FQNEAQ (reference sequence). The CDR3, as DNA: TGTGCCAGCAGCCAGACAGGGGGCCCCACTGAAGCTTTCTTT. Its translation: CASSQTGGPTEAFF. The full variable domain, with the rest looked up from reference TRBV7-9 and TRBJ1-1, is DTGVSQNPRHKITKRGQNVTFRCDPISEHNRLYWYRQTLGQGPEFLTYFQNEAQLEKSRLLSDRFSAERPKGSFSTLEIQRTEQGDSAMYLCASSQTGGPTEAFFGQGTRLTVV.

The CDR3 bases are TGTGCCAGCCGCCTTGCGGGGGGCGGTGAGCAGTTCTTC. It codes for CASRLAGGGEQFF. V and J are TRBV28 and TRBJ2-1; 8 bases agree with TRBD2. From germline, CDR1 is MDHEN and CDR2 SYDVKM. The J segment lost 9 bases and the V segment lost 8 bases, leaving 9 bases of the junction unmatched. The CDR3 is made up of 13 amino acids.

This sequence joins TRBV7-9 and TRBJ2-7, with 7 bases fitting TRBD1. CDR1 and CDR2 (germline): SEHNR, FQNEAQ (reference sequence). The CDR3 sequence is 16 residues long. With V trimmed by 4 bases and J by 0 bases, 9 bases remained unmatched. This CDR3 reads CASSSSTGLISYEQYF. The DNA for the CDR3 is TGTGCCAGCAGCTCTTCGACAGGGCTCATCTCCTACGAGCAGTACTTC.

The table lists this clonotype with a few counts. The rearrangement links TRBV6-6 to TRBJ2-6; 7 nucleotides align to TRBD2. The germline V gene has CDR1 MNHNY and CDR2 SVGAGI (reference sequence). This CDR3 is 18 amino acids long. Losses at the gene ends were 4 bases for V and 2 bases for J; bases not matched to a gene: 11. The CDR3: CASSWGGAFLAGANVLTF. CDR3 nucleotide sequence: TGTGCCAGCAGTTGGGGAGGGGCGTTCCTGGCTGGGGCCAACGTCCTGACTTTC.

This clonotype appeared a few times. V usage is TRBV5-1 and J usage is TRBJ2-1; possibly TRBD1 or TRBD2 for D (5 bases each). Germline V gene sequence: CDR1 SGHRS, CDR2 YFSETQ. V was trimmed by 0 bases and J by 10 bases, leaving 11 bases between them. The CDR3 covers 13 residues. The CDR3: CASSLGDRQEQFF. The CDR3 nucleotides read TGCGCCAGCAGCTTGGGGGACCGCCAGGAGCAGTTCTTC.

The V and J genes are TRBV27 and TRBJ2-7, with D perhaps TRBD2 (5 bases). Looked up from germline, CDR1 is MNHEY and CDR2 is SMNVEV (reference sequence). The CDR3 totals 15 residues. Trimming shortened V by 0 bases and J by 3 bases, and 12 bases separated the two germline ends. CDR3 amino acids: CASSLSGGYDYEQYF. CDR3 coding DNA: TGTGCCAGCAGTTTATCGGGCGGGTATGACTACGAGCAGTACTTC.

This clonotype was counted only a few times. The chain carries TRBV14 and TRBJ1-2; D might be TRBD1 (5 bases). The CDR3 spans 15 residues. Trimming shortened V by 0 bases and J by 3 bases, and 11 bases separated the two germline ends. Germline V gene sequence: CDR1 SGHDN, CDR2 FVKESK. CDR3 sequence (DNA): TGTGCCAGCAGCCAAGAAATCGCAGGGCACTATGGCTACACCTTC. Encoded protein: CASSQEIAGHYGYTF.

This clonotype was seen only a few times. The rearrangement links TRBV5-5 to TRBJ1-5; D remains ambiguous. CDR1 and CDR2 (germline): SGHKS, YYEKEE (reference sequence). This CDR3 comprises 14 residues. Deletions cut 5 bases from V and 0 bases from J, with 9 bases between. CDR3 DNA: TGTGCCAGCAGGGGCGGGGTTAGCAATCAGCCCCAGCATTTT. This translates into CASRGGVSNQPQHF.

This clonotype was counted a few times. The chain couples TRBV7-9 to TRBJ2-2; D is unclear. The germline V gene encodes CDR1 SEHNR and CDR2 FQNEAQ (reference sequence). The CDR3 contains 13 residues. V was pared by 1 base and J by 4 bases, with 4 bases between. The DNA for the CDR3 is TGTGCCAGCAGCTTAGTAATCACCGGGGAGCTGTTTTTT. Protein product: CASSLVITGELFF.

This clonotype was seen a handful of times. The chain couples TRBV12-3 or TRBV12-4 to TRBJ2-2; D might be TRBD1 (5 bases). The ends were cut back, 3 bases at V and 0 bases at J, with 14 bases in the middle. This CDR3 contains 17 residues. The CDR3 region is CASSFHTGAPNTGELFF. CDR3 in DNA: TGTGCCAGCAGTTTTCATACTGGGGCTCCGAACACCGGGGAGCTGTTTTTT.

This clonotype was observed a handful of times. The chain carries TRBV6-2 or TRBV6-3 and TRBJ2-7; D uncertain. This CDR3 contains 14 residues. Trimming pared 7 bases from V and 0 bases from J, leaving 13 bases between. Germline assignment: CDR1 MNHEY and CDR2 SVGEGT. The CDR3 nucleotides read TGTGCCAGCAAAGCGTTTAGCAGCTCCTACGAGCAGTACTTC. Amino acids: CASKAFSSSYEQYF.

The table lists this clonotype with a few counts. The chain couples TRBV7-3 to TRBJ2-1; 7 bases agree with TRBD1. V shed 5 bases, J shed 4 bases, and the junction held 5 bases outside the gene matches. This CDR3 region has 14 residues. Germline V gives CDR1 SGHTA, CDR2 FQGTGA. The CDR3 protein is CASSPTGQYNEQFF. The CDR3 bases are TGTGCCAGCAGCCCGACGGGACAGTACAATGAGCAGTTCTTC.

A few counts support this clonotype. The genes are TRBV7-2 and TRBJ2-3; perhaps TRBD2 as D (5 bases). The CDR3 sequence is 15 residues long. Trimming cost V 2 bases and J 0 bases, with 9 bases left between them. Germline-derived CDR1 and CDR2 are SGHTA and FQGNSA. CDR3 in DNA: TGTGCCAGCAGCTTAAGACTACTAAGCACAGATACGCAGTATTTT. The encoded protein is CASSLRLLSTDTQYF.

The J gene is TRBJ1-2, the V gene TRBV12-3 or TRBV12-4; D gene uncertain. The V end was cut by 8 bases, the J end by 6 bases, with 16 bases between. The CDR3 contains 13 residues. CDR3 sequence reads: CASVLWASDGYTF. The CDR3 DNA is TGTGCCAGCGTTCTCTGGGCGTCGGATGGCTACACCTTC.

In its sample, this clonotype was seen many times. The V and J genes are TRBV4-3 and TRBJ1-2; D gene ambiguous. Germline V gene sequence: CDR1 LGHNA, CDR2 YSLEER. Trimming pared 4 bases from V and 6 bases from J, leaving 21 bases between. This CDR3 is built from 16 residues. The CDR3 DNA is TGCGCCAGCAGCCTGGCTTGGAGCCCTGGGAAGCATGGCTACACCTTC. Its translation: CASSLAWSPGKHGYTF.

This chain uses TRBV4-1 with TRBJ2-5, with TRBD2 matching 9 bases. Germline loops: CDR1 MGHRA, CDR2 YSYEKL. The CDR3 consists of 15 residues. V shed 4 bases, J shed 5 bases, and the junction held 8 bases outside the gene matches. The CDR3 coding sequence is TGCGCCAGCAGCCTTAGGCGGGGGGGCCTTGAGACCCAGTACTTC. This codes for CASSLRRGGLETQYF.

This clonotype was found a few times. The rearrangement joins TRBV5-6 to TRBJ1-1; TRBD1 aligns across 8 bases. The germline V gene has CDR1 SGHDT and CDR2 YYEEEE. V trimming: 0 bases; J trimming: 4 bases; junction bases outside the gene matches: 11. CDR3 length: 17 residues. CDR3 amino acids: CASSLEQGARLGTEAFF. The DNA for the CDR3 is TGTGCCAGCAGCTTGGAGCAGGGGGCGAGGTTAGGCACTGAAGCTTTCTTT.